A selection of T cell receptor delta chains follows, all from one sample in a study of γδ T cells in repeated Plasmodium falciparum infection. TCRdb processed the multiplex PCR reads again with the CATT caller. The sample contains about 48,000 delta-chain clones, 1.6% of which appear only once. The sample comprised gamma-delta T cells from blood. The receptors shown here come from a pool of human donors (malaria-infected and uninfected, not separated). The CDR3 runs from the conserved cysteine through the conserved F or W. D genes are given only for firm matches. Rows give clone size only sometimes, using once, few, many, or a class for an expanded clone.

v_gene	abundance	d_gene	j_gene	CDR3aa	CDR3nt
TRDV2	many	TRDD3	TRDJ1	CACDLLGDTRNTDKLIF	TGTGCCTGTGATTTACTGGGGGATACGCGAAACACCGATAAACTCATCTTT
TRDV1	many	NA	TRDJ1	CALGERWPFPLGSGATRTDKLIF	TGTGCTCTTGGGGAACGCTGGCCCTTCCCCCTCGGGTCTGGGGCGACGCGAACCGATAAACTCATCTTT
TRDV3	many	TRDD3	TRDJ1	CAFRPAFLTGGLKYTDKLIF	TGTGCCTTTCGACCCGCCTTCTTAACTGGGGGACTCAAGTACACCGATAAACTCATCTTT
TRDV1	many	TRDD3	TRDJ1	CALGEETGLPIWGILRTDKLIF	TGTGCTCTTGGGGAAGAAACGGGCCTTCCGATCTGGGGGATACTTCGGACCGATAAACTCATCTTT
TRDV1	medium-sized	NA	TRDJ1	CALGELNAAFLLGALGYTDKLIF	TGTGCTCTTGGGGAACTTAACGCCGCTTTTTTACTAGGGGCCCTTGGGTACACCGATAAACTCATCTTT
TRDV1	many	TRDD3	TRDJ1	CALGDSPPKGDGGYGKGDKLIF	TGTGCTCTTGGGGACTCACCTCCTAAAGGGGATGGGGGATACGGGAAAGGCGATAAACTCATCTTT
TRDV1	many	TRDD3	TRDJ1	CALGERGPTGPWGIRGYTDKLIF	TGTGCTCTTGGGGAAAGAGGACCTACAGGACCCTGGGGGATACGCGGGTACACCGATAAACTCATCTTT
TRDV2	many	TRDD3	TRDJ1	CACEGLLGDTGYTDKLIF	TGTGCCTGTGAAGGCTTACTGGGGGATACCGGGTACACCGATAAACTCATCTTT
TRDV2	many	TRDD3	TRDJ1	CACDLLSRQPRAGGYSPYTDKLIF	TGTGCCTGTGACCTCTTATCTCGACAACCACGAGCTGGGGGATACTCGCCGTACACCGATAAACTCATCTTT
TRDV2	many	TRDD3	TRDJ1	CACDTLGTGGHYTDKLIF	TGTGCCTGTGACACCCTGGGTACTGGGGGACATTACACCGATAAACTCATCTTT
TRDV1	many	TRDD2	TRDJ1	CALGSKFFLLQPGSIPYTDKLIF	TGTGCTCTTGGGTCCAAATTTTTCCTACTTCAACCCGGATCGATCCCTTACACCGATAAACTCATCTTT
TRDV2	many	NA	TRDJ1	CACDTLGAPGDKLIF	TGTGCCTGTGACACCCTAGGGGCCCCTGGCGATAAACTCATCTTT
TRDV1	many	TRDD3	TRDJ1	CALGGGRFQRNGGYTDKLIF	TGTGCTCTTGGGGGGGGGAGATTCCAACGTAATGGGGGATACACCGATAAACTCATCTTT
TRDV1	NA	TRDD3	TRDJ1	CALGELPAYAYWGIQSDTDKLIF	TGTGCTCTTGGGGAACTCCCAGCCTACGCCTACTGGGGGATACAATCGGACACCGATAAACTCATCTTT
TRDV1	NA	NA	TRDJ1	CALGVRVAGDTTDKLIF	TGTGCTCTTGGGGTGCGGGTAGCTGGAGATACCACCGATAAACTCATCTTT
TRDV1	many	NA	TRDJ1	CALGDLILLRILPRNKLIF	TGTGCTCTTGGGGATCTCATCCTACTGAGGATACTACCGCGAAATAAACTCATCTTC
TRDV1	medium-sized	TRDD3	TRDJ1	CALGNPQPIWGISGGDKLIF	TGTGCTCTTGGGAACCCCCAACCTATCTGGGGGATATCGGGAGGCGATAAACTCATCTTT
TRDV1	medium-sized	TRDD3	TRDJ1	CALGAPVGLGDPDELIF	TGTGCTCTTGGGGCCCCCGTGGGACTGGGGGACCCAGACGAACTCATCTTT
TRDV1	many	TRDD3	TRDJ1	CALGELRRYWGIRYPNTDKLIF	TGTGCTCTTGGGGAACTACGGCGATACTGGGGGATACGCTATCCTAACACTGATAAACTCATCTTT
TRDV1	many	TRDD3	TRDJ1	CALRWVVLGDTPYTDKLIF	TGTGCTCTCCGATGGGTCGTACTGGGGGATACCCCTTACACCGATAAACTCATCTTT
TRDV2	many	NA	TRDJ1	CACDTLLGTDKLIF	TGTGCCTGTGACACCTTACTGGGAACCGATAAACTCATCTTT
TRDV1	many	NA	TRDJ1	CALGEPVFPPYTDKLIF	TGTGCTCTTGGGGAACCGGTTTTTCCCCCGTACACCGATAAACTCATCTTT
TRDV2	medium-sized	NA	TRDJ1	CACDIMPTKFSGNADKLIF	TGTGCCTGTGACATCATGCCCACGAAGTTCTCGGGGAATGCCGATAAACTCATCTTT
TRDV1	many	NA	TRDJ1	CALGEPPSDKLIF	TGTGCTCTTGGGGAACCCCCCAGCGATAAACTCATCTTT
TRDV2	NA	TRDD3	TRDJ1	CACDTWGMVSDKLIF	TGTGCCTGTGACACCTGGGGGATGGTATCCGATAAACTCATCTTT
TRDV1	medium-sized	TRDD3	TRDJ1	CALGEPTSGRGYYTDKLIF	TGTGCTCTTGGGGAACCCACCTCCGGGAGGGGATACTACACCGATAAACTCATCTTT
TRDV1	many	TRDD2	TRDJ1	CALGVTSYRTGRSLPYTDKLIF	TGTGCTCTTGGGGTCACTTCCTACCGTACTGGGAGATCCCTGCCATACACCGATAAACTCATCTTT
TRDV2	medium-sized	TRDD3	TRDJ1	CACDTLSSGGRGPHDKLIF	TGTGCCTGTGACACACTCTCCTCTGGGGGACGGGGACCCCACGATAAACTCATCTTT
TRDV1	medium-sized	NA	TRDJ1	CALAGPPVPLPTDKLIF	TGTGCTCTTGCTGGTCCTCCGGTCCCTTTGCCCACCGATAAACTCATCTTT
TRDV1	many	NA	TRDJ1	CALGELPVYGFRNTNKLIF	TGTGCTCTTGGGGAACTGCCGGTCTACGGTTTCCGGAACACCAATAAACTCATCTTT
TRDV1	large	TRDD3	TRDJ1	CALGIIWGIRYTDKLIF	TGTGCTCTTGGAATTATCTGGGGGATACGTTACACCGATAAACTCATCTTT